These T cell receptor beta chains were read from a single sample in a study of blood T cells in healthy people across ages. TCRdb analysed the 5' RACE reads with MiXCR anew, one entry per CDR3 protein. Among 1.5 million to 2 million distinct CDR3 sequences listed, about 28% were seen once. Sample: blood. Every receptor here comes from a woman younger than 45 in good health. CDR3s include the opening cysteine and the closing phenylalanine or tryptophan. D genes are given only for firm matches. Clone size is stated in some rows and not others, as once, few, many or a class when expanded.

>TRBV20-1|TRBJ2-7|TRBD2|few
CSASGVEVIGEQYF
TGCAGTGCCAGCGGGGTTGAAGTTATTGGCGAGCAGTACTTC
>TRBV12-3/TRBV12-4|TRBJ2-7|NA|many
CASSFVKSYEQYF
TGTGCCAGCAGTTTTGTGAAGTCCTACGAGCAGTACTTC
>TRBV4-1|TRBJ2-1|NA|NA
CASSQDWTIYNEQFF
TGCGCCAGCAGCCAAGATTGGACGATATACAATGAGCAGTTCTTC
>TRBV12-2|TRBJ2-1|NA|once
CASRLALGTGYNEQFF
TGTGCAAGTCGCTTAGCGCTGGGGACAGGCTACAATGAGCAGTTCTTC
>TRBV29-1|TRBJ1-1|NA|few
CSVEPREGFREAFF
TGCAGCGTTGAACCGAGGGAAGGGTTTAGAGAAGCTTTCTTT
>TRBV3-1|TRBJ1-5|NA|few
CASSKGPGIGQPQHF
TGTGCCAGCAGCAAAGGACCCGGCATTGGGCAGCCCCAGCATTTT
>TRBV12-5|TRBJ2-1|TRBD1|few
CASGSGQGPYNEQFF
TGTGCTAGTGGTTCAGGACAGGGCCCCTACAATGAGCAGTTCTTC
>TRBV12-3/TRBV12-4|TRBJ2-7|NA|NA
CASSFSSLEQYF
TGTGCCAGCAGTTTTTCCAGTCTCGAGCAGTACTTC
>TRBV29-1|TRBJ2-7|TRBD1|many
CSVVRQGRLDEQYF
TGCAGCGTTGTCCGACAGGGGCGGTTGGACGAGCAGTACTTC
>TRBV6-2/TRBV6-3|TRBJ2-3|NA|NA
CASSYSGSHTQYF
TGTGCCAGCAGTTACTCGGGATCTCATACGCAGTATTTT
>TRBV14|TRBJ2-7|NA|NA
CASSTIAYEQYF
TGTGCCAGCAGCACCATCGCCTACGAGCAGTACTTC
>TRBV7-2|TRBJ2-1|TRBD2|few
CASSFIPLGSGRVGNEQFF
TGTGCCAGCAGCTTTATCCCCCTAGGGAGCGGGAGAGTTGGCAATGAGCAGTTCTTC
>TRBV9|TRBJ2-1|TRBD2|NA
CASSVETSSYNEQFF
TGTGCCAGCAGCGTTGAGACTAGCAGCTACAATGAGCAGTTCTTC
>TRBV4-3|TRBJ1-1|NA|few
CASSQDGMGREAFF
TGCGCCAGCAGCCAAGACGGTATGGGCCGTGAAGCTTTCTTT
>TRBV18|TRBJ2-3|NA|NA
CASSLTPGAGTSTDAQYF
TGTGCCAGCTCACTAACCCCCGGGGCGGGAACTAGCACAGATGCGCAGTATTTT
>TRBV6-2/TRBV6-3|TRBJ2-7|NA|NA
CASMRYSYEQYF
TGTGCCAGCATGCGCTACTCTTACGAGCAGTACTTC
>TRBV15|TRBJ2-3|NA|few
CATSRVDTQYF
TGTGCCACCAGCAGAGTGGATACGCAGTATTTT
>TRBV12-3/TRBV12-4|TRBJ1-1|NA|many
CASSSQQGVAAEAFF
TGTGCCAGCAGTTCACAACAGGGCGTGGCGGCTGAAGCTTTCTTT
>TRBV7-6|TRBJ2-1|TRBD2|NA
CASSLSPGRDEQFF
TGTGCCAGCAGCTTAAGTCCAGGGAGGGATGAGCAGTTCTTC
>TRBV9|TRBJ2-3|NA|NA
CASSVNPEAEYTDTQYF
TGTGCCAGCAGCGTAAATCCCGAGGCAGAATACACAGATACGCAGTATTTT
>TRBV11-2|TRBJ2-3|TRBD2|NA
CASSFGTSRGPDTQYF
TGTGCCAGCAGCTTCGGGACTAGCCGAGGTCCAGATACGCAGTATTTT
>TRBV6-5|TRBJ2-2|NA|NA
CASSYLRGGGELFF
TGTGCCAGCAGTTACTTAAGGGGCGGCGGGGAGCTGTTTTTT
>TRBV7-6|TRBJ2-3|TRBD2|NA
CASSLLAGGGNTDTQYF
TGTGCCAGCAGTCTACTAGCGGGGGGGGGAAACACAGATACGCAGTATTTT
>TRBV12-3/TRBV12-4|TRBJ1-5|NA|NA
CASRGGARSNQPQHF
TGTGCCAGCAGGGGGGGGGCGAGGAGCAATCAGCCCCAGCATTTT
>TRBV18|TRBJ2-6|NA|few
CASSLSKGANVLTF
TGTGCCAGCTCCCTATCCAAGGGGGCCAACGTCCTGACTTTC
>TRBV6-5|TRBJ2-5|TRBD2|few
CASSAARTSVETQYF
TGTGCCAGCAGTGCCGCTCGGACTAGCGTGGAGACCCAGTACTTC
>TRBV7-9|TRBJ2-7|NA|NA
CTSRQDYSYEQYF
TGTACCAGCAGACAGGACTACTCCTACGAGCAGTACTTC
>TRBV6-6|TRBJ2-4|TRBD1|NA
CASSLQGTGVQYF
TGTGCCAGCAGTTTACAGGGGACCGGGGTTCAGTACTTC
>TRBV5-1|TRBJ2-3|NA|NA
CASSLGLEGNTQYF
TGCGCCAGCAGCTTGGGGCTAGAAGGTAATACGCAGTATTTT
>TRBV27|TRBJ1-1|NA|few
CASSLSGATNTEAFF
TGTGCCAGCAGTTTATCGGGGGCAACGAACACTGAAGCTTTCTTT
>TRBV10-3|TRBJ2-5|NA|NA
CVILGGPQETQYF
TGCGTCATCCTCGGGGGCCCTCAAGAGACCCAGTACTTC
>TRBV12-3/TRBV12-4|TRBJ2-1|NA|few
CASSPSEREQFF
TGTGCCAGCAGCCCCTCTGAGCGTGAGCAGTTCTTC
>TRBV29-1|TRBJ1-1|TRBD1|few
CSVLSGTDGTEAFF
TGCAGCGTTCTGTCCGGGACAGATGGGACTGAAGCTTTCTTT
>TRBV18|TRBJ2-1|NA|NA
CASSVREGAYNEQFF
TGTGCCAGCTCAGTCAGGGAAGGCGCCTACAATGAGCAGTTCTTC
>TRBV12-3/TRBV12-4|TRBJ1-1|TRBD1|few
CASKPGQGLEAFF
TGTGCCAGCAAGCCGGGACAGGGCCTAGAAGCTTTCTTT
>TRBV7-9|TRBJ2-5|NA|many
CASSLAPAQETQYF
TGTGCCAGCAGCTTAGCCCCTGCCCAAGAGACCCAGTACTTC
>TRBV29-1|TRBJ2-7|TRBD2|many
CSVLGLAGIAYEQYF
TGCAGCGTTCTGGGACTAGCGGGGATTGCCTACGAGCAGTACTTC
>TRBV18|TRBJ1-2|NA|NA
CASSPSGPIGYTF
TGTGCCAGCTCACCGTCGGGACCTATAGGCTACACCTTC
>TRBV18|TRBJ2-1|NA|few
CASASGTEAYNEQFF
TGTGCCAGTGCTTCCGGGACGGAGGCCTACAATGAGCAGTTCTTC
>TRBV20-1|TRBJ2-1|NA|once
CSATSGTIPSDEQFF
TGCAGTGCTACCTCAGGGACGATCCCCTCGGATGAGCAGTTCTTC
>TRBV10-1|TRBJ2-3|NA|NA
CASRGIGDTQYF
TGCGCCAGCAGGGGGATAGGGGATACGCAGTATTTT
>TRBV9|TRBJ2-6|NA|few
CASSPRPNAGANVLTF
TGTGCCAGCAGCCCCCGCCCCAATGCTGGGGCCAACGTCCTGACTTTC
>TRBV6-1|TRBJ2-3|TRBD2|NA
CASSEFNGGDPDTQYF
TGTGCCAGCAGTGAATTCAACGGGGGGGACCCGGATACGCAGTATTTT
>TRBV5-5|TRBJ2-1|NA|few
CASSQGWGSGTYEQFF
TGTGCCAGCAGCCAGGGGTGGGGGTCGGGGACGTATGAGCAGTTCTTC
>TRBV6-5|TRBJ1-4|NA|many
CASSYSGYNEKLFF
TGTGCCAGCAGTTACTCGGGTTATAATGAAAAACTGTTTTTT
>TRBV7-2|TRBJ1-2|NA|NA
CASSLEARNYGYTF
TGTGCCAGCAGCTTAGAAGCCAGGAACTATGGCTACACCTTC
>TRBV19|TRBJ1-5|TRBD1|NA
CASNFPGQGVNQPQHF
TGTGCCAGTAACTTTCCGGGACAGGGGGTCAATCAGCCCCAGCATTTT
>TRBV28|TRBJ1-2|NA|NA
CASSLGAVPRFNGYTF
TGTGCCAGCAGTTTAGGTGCGGTCCCCAGGTTTAATGGCTACACCTTC
>TRBV12-3/TRBV12-4|TRBJ2-7|TRBD1|NA
CASSPQGAVHEQYF
TGTGCCAGCAGTCCCCAGGGGGCTGTACACGAGCAGTACTTC